The present entry profiles one T cell receptor (beta chain) with its context. The entry originates in a study of shared clonotypes between healthy human individuals. Only in-frame clones appear in the TCRdb table, and some are missing; sequencing was by immunoSEQ multiplex PCR. The sample yields about a million clones, more than 65% seen once. Germline V CDR1 and CDR2: SGDLS, YYNGEE. The trim removed 2 bases at V and 3 bases at J, leaving 6 bases unmatched. This CDR3 comprises 16 residues. The sample comprised memory CD4+ T cells sorted from blood. Noted subset: CD45RA-negative fraction. The source of this sequence is a man aged 18 to 29 in good health. The chain employs TRBV9 and TRBJ2-5, with 11 bases aligning to TRBD2. CDR3 coding DNA: TGTGCCAGCAGCGTGGGTAGCGGGAGGGCCGAAGAGACCCAGTACTTC. It specifies CASSVGSGRAEETQYF.